Listed here are 12 T cell receptor beta chains from one sample, sequenced in a study of cytotoxic CD8 clonotypes in ibrutinib-treated CLL. The method was immunoSEQ multiplex PCR; TCRdb's version includes in-frame clones alone and lacks a portion of them. Here the sample spans more than 300,000 clones, more than 65% being singletons. The sample was PBMCs, taken before ibrutinib treatment. These TCRs come from a human donor with chronic lymphocytic leukemia.

The chain employs TRBV25-1 and TRBJ2-5; D possibly corresponds to TRBD2 (6 bases). Germline V gives CDR1 MGHDK, CDR2 SYGVNS. Deletions cut 6 bases from V and 3 bases from J, with 11 bases between. The CDR3 has 13 amino acids. CDR3 in amino acids: CASRDLAKETQYF. In nucleotides, the CDR3 is TGTGCCAGCAGAGATCTAGCGAAAGAGACCCAGTACTTC.

The gene calls are TRBV19 and TRBJ2-7; D might be TRBD2 (6 bases). Trimming cost V 8 bases and J 2 bases, with 16 bases left between them. From germline, CDR1 is LNHDA and CDR2 SQIVND (reference sequence). This CDR3 has 14 residues. CDR3 nucleotide sequence: TGTGCCAGTGCAACGTCGGGAGTTCCCTACGAGCAGTACTTC. It is translated as CASATSGVPYEQYF.

J is TRBJ2-7 and V is TRBV10-3; unclear D gene. In germline, CDR1 is ENHRY, CDR2 SYGVKD. There are 15 residues in the CDR3. Trimming shortened V by 0 bases and J by 0 bases, and 9 bases separated the two germline ends. Here the CDR3 reads CAISESGSLSYEQYF. The CDR3 DNA reads as TGTGCCATCAGTGAGTCCGGCAGCCTCTCCTACGAGCAGTACTTC.

The sample holds a few counts of this clone. J is TRBJ2-1 and V is TRBV7-9; D call uncertain. The CDR3 sequence is 14 residues long. V was trimmed by 1 base and J by 4 bases, leaving 8 bases between them. The germline V gene has CDR1 SEHNR and CDR2 FQNEAQ (reference sequence). Written as DNA, the CDR3 is TGTGCCAGCAGCTTAGGCCTGAGGTACAATGAGCAGTTCTTC. Translated: CASSLGLRYNEQFF.

This clone was picked up a small number of times. CDR3 sequence: CASSYSAGSGFYEQYF. The DNA of the CDR3 is TGTGCCAGCAGTTACTCAGCAGGGTCAGGGTTTTACGAGCAGTACTTC. The V gene is TRBV6-5, the J gene TRBJ2-7, with D maybe TRBD1 (5 bases). The CDR3 has 16 residues. Trimming removed 0 bases from V and 4 bases from J, with 16 bases in between. Germline loops: CDR1 MNHEY, CDR2 SVGAGI.

V usage is TRBV28 and J usage is TRBJ2-7; the match to TRBD1 covers 7 bases. CDR1 is MDHEN and CDR2 is SYDVKM in the germline V gene. V trimming: 3 bases; J trimming: 2 bases; junction bases outside the gene matches: 7. CDR3 length equals 15 residues. CDR3 region: CASSLTGSPTYEQYF. The CDR3 bases are TGTGCCAGCAGTTTGACAGGGTCCCCAACCTACGAGCAGTACTTC.

The V call is TRBV7-6, the J call TRBJ2-7; possibly TRBD2 for D (6 bases). Germline V gene sequence: CDR1 SGHVS, CDR2 FNYEAQ. The CDR3 extends over 16 amino acids. V gave up 0 bases and J gave up 6 bases, with 18 bases separating them. In DNA form, the CDR3 reads TGTGCCAGCAGCTTAGCGTGGGGGGACGGCCTAGGCGAGCAGTACTTC. Translation gives CASSLAWGDGLGEQYF.

This clone showed up just a few times. The chain employs TRBV7-8 and TRBJ2-1; D unresolved. Germline V gives CDR1 SGHVS, CDR2 FQNEAQ. This CDR3 comprises 15 residues. Trimming cost V 5 bases and J 0 bases, with 11 bases left between them. The CDR3 region is CASSPPPASYNEQFF. In nucleotides, the CDR3 is TGTGCCAGCAGCCCGCCCCCCGCCTCCTACAATGAGCAGTTCTTC.

The CDR3 DNA sequence: TGTGCCTGGAGTGTAGGGTTATCCTATGGCTACACCTTC. It yields the protein CAWSVGLSYGYTF. The rearrangement uses TRBV30 and TRBJ1-2; D not certain. Trimming stripped 0 bases from V and 4 bases from J, with 9 bases between. This CDR3 is built from 13 residues. CDR1 and CDR2 from the germline V gene are GTSNPN and SVGIG (reference sequence).

The count of this clone is one. This chain connects TRBV6-5 to TRBJ2-3; possibly TRBD1 for D (6 bases). The CDR3 spans 14 residues. From germline, CDR1 is MNHEY and CDR2 SVGAGI. The ends were cut back, 0 bases at V and 8 bases at J, with 12 bases in the middle. This chain's CDR3 is CASSYSPGDATQYF. The CDR3 DNA reads as TGTGCCAGCAGTTACTCGCCAGGGGACGCTACGCAGTATTTT.

This clone was recorded at least ten times. The gene calls are TRBV27 and TRBJ2-1, with D unclear. V dropped 2 bases and J dropped 0 bases, with 11 bases sitting between them. This CDR3 has 16 amino acids. Germline CDR1 and CDR2: MNHEY and SMNVEV (reference sequence). CDR3 sequence: CASSLGRMSSYNEQFF. The CDR3, as DNA: TGTGCCAGCAGTTTAGGGCGGATGAGCTCCTACAATGAGCAGTTCTTC.

This sequence joins TRBV7-8 and TRBJ2-6; D unresolved. Germline V gene data show CDR1 as SGHVS and CDR2 as FQNEAQ. V was cut by 1 base and J by 4 bases, with 8 bases left in between. This CDR3 comprises 15 residues. In nucleotides, the CDR3 is TGTGCCAGCAGCTTAGGCGTTTCAGGGGCCAACGTCCTGACTTTC. It translates to CASSLGVSGANVLTF.